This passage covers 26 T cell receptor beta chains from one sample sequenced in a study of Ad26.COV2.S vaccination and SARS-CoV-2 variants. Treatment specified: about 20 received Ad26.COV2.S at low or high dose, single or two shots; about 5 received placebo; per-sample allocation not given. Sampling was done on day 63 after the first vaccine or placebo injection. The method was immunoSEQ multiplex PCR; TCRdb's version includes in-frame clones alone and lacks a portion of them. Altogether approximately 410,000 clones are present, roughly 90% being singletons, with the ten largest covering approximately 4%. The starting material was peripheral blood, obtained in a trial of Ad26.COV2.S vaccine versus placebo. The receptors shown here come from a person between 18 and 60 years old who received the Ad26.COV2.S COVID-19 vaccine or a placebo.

The CDR3 sequence: CASSLQVAEAFF. CDR3 coding DNA: TGTGCCAGCAGTCTACAGGTCGCTGAAGCTTTCTTT. This chain joins TRBV6-5 and TRBJ1-1, with a tentative D call TRBD1 (5 bases). V gave up 5 bases and J gave up 6 bases, with 10 bases separating them. Germline V CDR1 and CDR2: MNHEY, SVGAGI. CDR3 length equals 12 residues.

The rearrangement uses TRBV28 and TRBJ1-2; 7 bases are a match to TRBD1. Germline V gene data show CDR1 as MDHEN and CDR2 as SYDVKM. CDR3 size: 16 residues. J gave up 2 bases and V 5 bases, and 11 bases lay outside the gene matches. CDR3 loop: CASSVGARQGNYGYTF. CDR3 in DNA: TGTGCCAGCAGTGTGGGGGCCCGACAGGGAAACTATGGCTACACCTTC.

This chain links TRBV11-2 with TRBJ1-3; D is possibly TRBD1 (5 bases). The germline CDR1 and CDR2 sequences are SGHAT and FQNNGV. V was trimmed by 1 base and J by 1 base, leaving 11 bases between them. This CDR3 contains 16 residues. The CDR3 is CASSLVPGPSGNTIYF. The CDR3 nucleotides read TGTGCCAGCAGCTTAGTTCCGGGACCTTCTGGAAACACCATATATTTT.

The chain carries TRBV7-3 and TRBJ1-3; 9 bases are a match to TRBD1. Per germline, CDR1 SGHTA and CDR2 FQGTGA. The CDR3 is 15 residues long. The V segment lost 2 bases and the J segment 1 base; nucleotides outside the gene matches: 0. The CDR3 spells CASSLGTGSGNTIYF. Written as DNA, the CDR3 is TGTGCCAGCAGCTTAGGGACAGGGTCTGGAAACACCATATATTTT.

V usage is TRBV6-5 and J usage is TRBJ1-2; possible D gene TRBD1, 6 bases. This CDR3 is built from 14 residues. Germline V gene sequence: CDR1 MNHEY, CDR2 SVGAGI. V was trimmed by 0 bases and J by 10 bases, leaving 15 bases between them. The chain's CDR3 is CASSYSQGRAAYTF. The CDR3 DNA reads TGTGCCAGCAGTTACTCCCAGGGGAGGGCCGCCTACACCTTC.

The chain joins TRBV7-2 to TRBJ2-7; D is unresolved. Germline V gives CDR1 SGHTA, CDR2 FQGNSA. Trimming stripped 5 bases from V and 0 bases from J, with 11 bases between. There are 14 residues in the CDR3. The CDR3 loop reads CASSPPFSSYEQYF. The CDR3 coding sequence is TGTGCCAGCAGCCCACCCTTTAGCTCCTACGAGCAGTACTTC.

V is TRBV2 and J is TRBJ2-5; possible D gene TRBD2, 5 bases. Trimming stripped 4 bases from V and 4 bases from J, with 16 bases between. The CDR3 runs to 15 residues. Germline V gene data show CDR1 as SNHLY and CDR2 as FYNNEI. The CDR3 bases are TGTGCCAGCAGTGGAGACGGTCTTGCGGGAGAGACCCAGTACTTC. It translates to CASSGDGLAGETQYF.

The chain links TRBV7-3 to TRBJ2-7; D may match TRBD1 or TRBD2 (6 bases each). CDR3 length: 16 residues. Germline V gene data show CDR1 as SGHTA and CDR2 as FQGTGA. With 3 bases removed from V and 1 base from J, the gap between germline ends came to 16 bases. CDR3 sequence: CASSLLGGLYSYEQYF. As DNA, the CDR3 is TGTGCCAGCAGCTTGCTAGGGGGGCTGTATTCCTACGAGCAGTACTTC.

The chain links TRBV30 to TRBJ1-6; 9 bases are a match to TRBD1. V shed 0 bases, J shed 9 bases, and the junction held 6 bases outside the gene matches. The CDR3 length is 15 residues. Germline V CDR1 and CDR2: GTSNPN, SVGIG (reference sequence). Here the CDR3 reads CAWSVPGQGFSPLHF. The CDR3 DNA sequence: TGTGCCTGGAGTGTACCGGGACAGGGTTTTTCACCCCTCCACTTT.

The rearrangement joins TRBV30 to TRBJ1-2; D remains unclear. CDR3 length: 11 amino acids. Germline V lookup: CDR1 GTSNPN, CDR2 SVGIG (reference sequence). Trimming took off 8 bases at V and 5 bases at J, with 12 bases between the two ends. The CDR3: CAQDYKYGYTF. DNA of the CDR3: TGTGCCCAGGACTATAAGTATGGCTACACCTTC.

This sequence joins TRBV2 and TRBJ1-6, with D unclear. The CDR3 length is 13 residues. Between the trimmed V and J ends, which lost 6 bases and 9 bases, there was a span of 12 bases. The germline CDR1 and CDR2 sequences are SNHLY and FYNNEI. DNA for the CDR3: TGTGCCAGCAGGGCCTCGCAGGCTTCACCCCTCCACTTT. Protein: CASRASQASPLHF.

The CDR3 DNA is TGTGCCAGCAGTATCGGGGGGGGTTACTACGAGCAGTACTTC. Translating gives CASSIGGGYYEQYF. The genes are TRBV6-2 or TRBV6-3 and TRBJ2-7, with 8 bases matching TRBD2. The CDR3 runs 14 residues. Germline loops: CDR1 MNHEY, CDR2 SVGEGT. V was clipped by 5 bases and J by 3 bases; unmatched bases: 6.

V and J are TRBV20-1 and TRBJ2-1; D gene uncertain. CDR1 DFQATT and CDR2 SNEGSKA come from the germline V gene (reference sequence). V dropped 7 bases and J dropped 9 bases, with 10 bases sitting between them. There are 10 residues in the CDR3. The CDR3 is CSVQYVEQFF. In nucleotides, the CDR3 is TGCAGTGTGCAGTATGTTGAGCAGTTCTTC.

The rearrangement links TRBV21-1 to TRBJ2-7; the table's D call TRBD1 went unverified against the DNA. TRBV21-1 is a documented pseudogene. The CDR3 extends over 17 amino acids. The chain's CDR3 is CASSKVPTDASSGEQYF. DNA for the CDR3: TGTGCCAGCAGCAAAGTCCCGACAGATGCTTCGTCGGGCGAGCAGTACTTC.

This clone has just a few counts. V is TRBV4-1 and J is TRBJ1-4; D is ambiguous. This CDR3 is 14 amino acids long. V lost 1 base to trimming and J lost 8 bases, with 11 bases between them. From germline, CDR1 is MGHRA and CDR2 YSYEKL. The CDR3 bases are TGCGCCAGCAGCCAAGCCGTGGTTGGAGAAAAACTGTTTTTT. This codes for CASSQAVVGEKLFF.

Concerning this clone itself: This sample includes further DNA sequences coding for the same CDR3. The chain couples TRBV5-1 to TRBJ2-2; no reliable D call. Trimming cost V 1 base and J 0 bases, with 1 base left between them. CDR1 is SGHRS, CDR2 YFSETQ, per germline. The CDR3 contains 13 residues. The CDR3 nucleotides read TGCGCCAGCAGCTTGACGAACACCGGGGAGCTGTTTTTT. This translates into CASSLTNTGELFF.

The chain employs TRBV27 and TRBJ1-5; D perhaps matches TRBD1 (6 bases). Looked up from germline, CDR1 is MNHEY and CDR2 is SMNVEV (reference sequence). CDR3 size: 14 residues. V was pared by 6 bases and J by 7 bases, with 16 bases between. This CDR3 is CASSFTGKGQPQHF. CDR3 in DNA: TGTGCCAGCAGCTTCACAGGGAAAGGACAGCCCCAGCATTTT.

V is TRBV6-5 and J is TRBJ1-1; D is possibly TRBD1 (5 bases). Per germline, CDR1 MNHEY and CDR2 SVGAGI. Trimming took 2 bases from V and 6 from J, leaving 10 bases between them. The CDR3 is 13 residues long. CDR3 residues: CASSYVGTAEAFF. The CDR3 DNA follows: TGTGCCAGCAGTTACGTGGGGACTGCTGAAGCTTTCTTT.

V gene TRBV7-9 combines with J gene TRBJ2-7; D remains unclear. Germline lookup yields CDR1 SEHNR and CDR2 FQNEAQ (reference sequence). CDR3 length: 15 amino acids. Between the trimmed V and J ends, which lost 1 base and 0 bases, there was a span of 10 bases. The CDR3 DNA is TGTGCCAGCAGCTTAGTGGGGAAGGACTCCTACGAGCAGTACTTC. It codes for CASSLVGKDSYEQYF.

CDR3 loop: CASSRREPYGYTF. The CDR3 nucleotides are TGTGCCAGCAGTCGGCGAGAACCCTATGGCTACACCTTC. The J gene is TRBJ1-2, the V gene TRBV25-1; D is undetermined. V lost 5 bases and J 4 bases, leaving 11 bases between the germline ends. The CDR3 has 13 residues. CDR1 MGHDK and CDR2 SYGVNS come from the germline V gene.

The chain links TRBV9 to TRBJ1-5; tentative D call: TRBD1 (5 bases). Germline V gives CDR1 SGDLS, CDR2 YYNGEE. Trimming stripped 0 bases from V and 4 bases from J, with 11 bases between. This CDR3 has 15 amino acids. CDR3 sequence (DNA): TGTGCCAGCAGCGTAGGTCAGGGCCTGAATCAGCCCCAGCATTTT. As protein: CASSVGQGLNQPQHF.

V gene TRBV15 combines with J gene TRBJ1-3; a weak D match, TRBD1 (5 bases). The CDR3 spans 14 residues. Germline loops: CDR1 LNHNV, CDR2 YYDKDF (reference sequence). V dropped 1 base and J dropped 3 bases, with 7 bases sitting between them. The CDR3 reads CATSRAGSGNTIYF. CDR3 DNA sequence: TGTGCCACCAGCAGAGCAGGGAGTGGAAACACCATATATTTT.

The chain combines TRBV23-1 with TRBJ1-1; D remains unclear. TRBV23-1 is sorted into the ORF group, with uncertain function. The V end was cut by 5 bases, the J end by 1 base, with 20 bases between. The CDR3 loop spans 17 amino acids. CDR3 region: CASSAYDPRSANTEAFF. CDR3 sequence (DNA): TGCGCCAGCAGTGCCTACGACCCCCGGTCGGCGAACACTGAAGCTTTCTTT.

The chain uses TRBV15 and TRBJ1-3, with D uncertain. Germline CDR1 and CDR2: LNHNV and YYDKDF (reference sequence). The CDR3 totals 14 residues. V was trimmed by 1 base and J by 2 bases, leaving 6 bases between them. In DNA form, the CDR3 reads TGTGCCACCAGCAGAGGGGAGACTGGAAACACCATATATTTT. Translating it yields CATSRGETGNTIYF.

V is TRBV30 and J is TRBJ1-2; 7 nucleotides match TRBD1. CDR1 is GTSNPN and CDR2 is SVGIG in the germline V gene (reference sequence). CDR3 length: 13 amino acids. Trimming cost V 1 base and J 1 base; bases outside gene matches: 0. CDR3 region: CAWSDRGNYGYTF. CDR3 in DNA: TGTGCCTGGAGTGACAGGGGTAACTATGGCTACACCTTC.

The CDR3 here is CASGGSSNYGYTF. In DNA, the CDR3 is TGTGCCAGCGGAGGGAGCTCTAACTATGGCTACACCTTC. V and J are TRBV6-5 and TRBJ1-2; D is uncertain. Germline V CDR1 and CDR2: MNHEY, SVGAGI. There are 13 residues in the CDR3. The V end lost 8 bases, the J end lost 0 bases, and 10 bases lay between the germline ends.